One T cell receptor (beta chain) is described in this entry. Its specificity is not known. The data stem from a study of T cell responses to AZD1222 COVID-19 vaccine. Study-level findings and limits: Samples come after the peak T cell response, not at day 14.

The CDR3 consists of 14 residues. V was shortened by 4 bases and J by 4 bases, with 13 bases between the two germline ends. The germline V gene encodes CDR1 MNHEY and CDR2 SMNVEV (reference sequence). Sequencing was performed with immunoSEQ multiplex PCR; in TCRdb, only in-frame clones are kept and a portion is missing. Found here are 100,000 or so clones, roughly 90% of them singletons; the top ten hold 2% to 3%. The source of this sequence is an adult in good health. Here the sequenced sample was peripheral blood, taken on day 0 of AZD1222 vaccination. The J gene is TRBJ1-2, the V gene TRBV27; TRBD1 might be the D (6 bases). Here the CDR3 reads CASSSAGQIYGYTF. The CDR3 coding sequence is TGTGCCAGCAGTTCCGCCGGACAGATCTATGGCTACACCTTC.